Listed below are T cell receptor beta chains from one sample, sequenced in a study of beta chain features in type 1 diabetes. Sequenced by immunoSEQ multiplex PCR; TCRdb stores in-frame clones only, minus some. The table has 350,000 or so clones, about 18% seen once. Sequencing input: naive CD4+ T cells from blood. Receptor source: a woman younger than 35 in good health. The conserved cysteine and the conserved F or W are not part of the CDR3 here. The order of the fields is CDR3 length, V gene, clone size, CDR3 protein. Part of the rows lack a size; the others show once, few, many or a class for expanded clones.

len: 12
v_gene: TRBV9
abundance: few
CDR3aa: ASSVETGLGTQY

len: 13
v_gene: TRBV11-2
abundance: -
CDR3aa: ASSSTVLSYNEQF

len: 10
v_gene: TRBV15
abundance: -
CDR3aa: ATSLPRGKQF

len: 11
v_gene: TRBV30
abundance: -
CDR3aa: ARGTVPGNTIY

len: 11
v_gene: TRBV25-1
abundance: -
CDR3aa: ASSSDIYYGYT

len: 14
v_gene: TRBV19
abundance: -
CDR3aa: ASSGLAGGEIGELF

len: 13
v_gene: TRBV9
abundance: once
CDR3aa: ASSQQGATYNEQF

len: 13
v_gene: TRBV7-9
abundance: few
CDR3aa: ASTPQGTVDTEAF

len: 14
v_gene: TRBV4-3
abundance: -
CDR3aa: ASSQDWAAGGETQY

len: 14
v_gene: TRBV4-1
abundance: few
CDR3aa: ASSQGLLTSTDTQY

len: 15
v_gene: TRBV30
abundance: -
CDR3aa: AWAGTGLYSGANVLT

len: 14
v_gene: TRBV7-9
abundance: -
CDR3aa: ASSRKGGGPANEQF

len: 12
v_gene: TRBV6-6
abundance: few
CDR3aa: ASGRDRGSYEQY

len: 15
v_gene: TRBV11-3
abundance: few
CDR3aa: ASSSPATSGLTDTQY

len: 11
v_gene: TRBV6-1
abundance: -
CDR3aa: ASSEGRDNEQF

len: 15
v_gene: TRBV4-2
abundance: once
CDR3aa: ASSLIFRGTGLNIQY

len: 14
v_gene: TRBV6-6
abundance: -
CDR3aa: ASSYSGGVRSYEQY

len: 12
v_gene: TRBV5-6
abundance: few
CDR3aa: ASSGDRTEGEQY

len: 11
v_gene: TRBV18
abundance: -
CDR3aa: ASSRSGNNEQF

len: 13
v_gene: TRBV6-5
abundance: few
CDR3aa: ASRRLAGGMDEQY

len: 12
v_gene: TRBV30
abundance: -
CDR3aa: AWSLRRGPDTQY

len: 10
v_gene: TRBV29-1
abundance: few
CDR3aa: SVDKDRGEQF

len: 10
v_gene: TRBV7-2
abundance: -
CDR3aa: ASSPPAGGQF

len: 11
v_gene: TRBV29-1
abundance: few
CDR3aa: SVYTGVTGELF

len: 15
v_gene: TRBV19
abundance: few
CDR3aa: ASSWRPRGTSTDTQY

len: 12
v_gene: TRBV15
abundance: few
CDR3aa: ATSRDPSAYGYT

len: 13
v_gene: TRBV2
abundance: -
CDR3aa: ASSGIIARRFDYT

len: 13
v_gene: TRBV2
abundance: -
CDR3aa: ASSARTKEAGELF

len: 16
v_gene: TRBV4-2
abundance: -
CDR3aa: ASSPRAMAGAQLGEQF

len: 11
v_gene: TRBV5-1
abundance: -
CDR3aa: ASSPQGNYGYT

len: 12
v_gene: TRBV7-2
abundance: -
CDR3aa: ASSPGRGVDTQY

len: 12
v_gene: TRBV7-3
abundance: few
CDR3aa: ASSSSGGRTEAF

len: 13
v_gene: TRBV7-9
abundance: few
CDR3aa: ASSPMGAVLETQY

len: 11
v_gene: TRBV30
abundance: -
CDR3aa: ALAGVSYNEQF

len: 14
v_gene: TRBV5-4
abundance: few
CDR3aa: ASSSRQGWSYNEQF

len: 13
v_gene: TRBV7-9
abundance: few
CDR3aa: ASSWGGGGGNTIY

len: 12
v_gene: TRBV5-1
abundance: few
CDR3aa: ASGEGDHKNIQY

len: 13
v_gene: TRBV30
abundance: few
CDR3aa: AWSRKQGGTDTQY

len: 11
v_gene: TRBV18
abundance: few
CDR3aa: ASSPPSPHEQY

len: 13
v_gene: TRBV7-9
abundance: -
CDR3aa: ASSLDYPNTGELF

len: 15
v_gene: TRBV11-2
abundance: few
CDR3aa: ASSLAHGNSGANVLT

len: 14
v_gene: TRBV5-4
abundance: few
CDR3aa: ASSFTGLANYNEQF

len: 11
v_gene: TRBV4-3
abundance: few
CDR3aa: ASSQDESYEQY

len: 16
v_gene: TRBV5-1
abundance: few
CDR3aa: ASSLRAGGSTGGVEQF

len: 17
v_gene: TRBV7-2
abundance: -
CDR3aa: ASRSRGLAGGPGTDTQY

len: 12
v_gene: TRBV29-1
abundance: few
CDR3aa: SVEDGTRSYEQY